The clone carrying this TCR beta chain was detected a few times. TCRdb keeps only in-frame clones here, not all; method: immunoSEQ multiplex PCR. The sample has fewer than 200,000 clones, 90% to 95% seen once. Looked up from germline, CDR1 is LGHNA and CDR2 is YNFKEQ. V was shortened by 1 base and J by 6 bases, with 12 bases between the two germline ends. CDR3 length: 14 residues. This entry comes from a study of control samples from healthy donors and cancer patients. This receptor was obtained from a man aged 25-45 years in good health. The source material was blood. This rearrangement joins TRBV4-2 to TRBJ1-1; D is possibly TRBD1 (5 bases). Written as DNA, the CDR3 is TGTGCCAGCAGCCAAGGGGGCGCGGTCCCTGAAGCTTTCTTT. It encodes CASSQGGAVPEAFF.